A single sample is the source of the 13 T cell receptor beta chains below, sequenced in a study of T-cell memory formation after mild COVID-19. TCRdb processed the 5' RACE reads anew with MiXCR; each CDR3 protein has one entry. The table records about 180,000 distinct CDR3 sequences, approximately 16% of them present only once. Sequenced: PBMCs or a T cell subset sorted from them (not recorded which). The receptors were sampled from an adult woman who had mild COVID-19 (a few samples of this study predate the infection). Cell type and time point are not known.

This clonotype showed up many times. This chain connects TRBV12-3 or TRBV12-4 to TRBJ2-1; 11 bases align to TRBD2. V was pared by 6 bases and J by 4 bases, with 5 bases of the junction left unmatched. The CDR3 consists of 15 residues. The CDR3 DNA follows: TGTGCCAGCAGCTCCGGGACTAGCGGTTACAATGAGCAGTTCTTC. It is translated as CASSSGTSGYNEQFF.

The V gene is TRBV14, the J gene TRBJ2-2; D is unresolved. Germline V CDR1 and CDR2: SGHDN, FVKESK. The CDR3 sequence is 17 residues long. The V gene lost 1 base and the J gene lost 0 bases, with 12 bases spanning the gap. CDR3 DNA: TGTGCCAGCAGCCAAGTGGTACAGCTCGCGAACACCGGGGAGCTGTTTTTT. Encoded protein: CASSQVVQLANTGELFF.

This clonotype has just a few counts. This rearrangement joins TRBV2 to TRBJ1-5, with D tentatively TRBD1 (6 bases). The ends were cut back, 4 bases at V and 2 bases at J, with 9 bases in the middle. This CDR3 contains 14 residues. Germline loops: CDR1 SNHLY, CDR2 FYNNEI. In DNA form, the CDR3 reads TGTGCCAGCAGTGGCGCAGGGGGCAATCAGCCCCAGCATTTT. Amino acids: CASSGAGGNQPQHF.

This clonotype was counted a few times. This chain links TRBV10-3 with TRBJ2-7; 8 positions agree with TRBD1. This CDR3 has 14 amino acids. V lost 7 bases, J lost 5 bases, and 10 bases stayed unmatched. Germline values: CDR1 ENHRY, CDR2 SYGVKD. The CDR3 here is CAITNTGGVDEQYF. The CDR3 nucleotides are TGTGCCATCACCAATACAGGGGGTGTGGACGAGCAGTACTTC.

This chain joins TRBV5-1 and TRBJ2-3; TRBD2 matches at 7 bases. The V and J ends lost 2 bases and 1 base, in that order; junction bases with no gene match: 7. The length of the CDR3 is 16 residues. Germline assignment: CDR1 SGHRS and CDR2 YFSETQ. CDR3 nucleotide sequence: TGCGCCAGCAGCTTTCTGAGCGGGGCGCGCACAGATACGCAGTATTTT. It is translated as CASSFLSGARTDTQYF.

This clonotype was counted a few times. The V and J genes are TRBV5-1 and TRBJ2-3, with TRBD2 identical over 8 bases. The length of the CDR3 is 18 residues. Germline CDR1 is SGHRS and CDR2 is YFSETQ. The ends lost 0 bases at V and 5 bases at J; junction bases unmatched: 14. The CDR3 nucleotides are TGCGCCAGCAGCTTGGATTTGGCGGGGGGACTTTGGGGAGATACGCAGTATTTT. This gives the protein CASSLDLAGGLWGDTQYF.

The CDR3 loop reads CASRNVVRGWPEAFF. For the CDR3, the DNA is TGCGCCAGCAGGAACGTGGTCCGGGGATGGCCTGAAGCTTTCTTT. The rearrangement links TRBV4-1 to TRBJ1-1; D not certain. V was clipped by 6 bases and J by 6 bases, with 20 bases between them. The CDR3 covers 15 residues. The germline V gene has CDR1 MGHRA and CDR2 YSYEKL.

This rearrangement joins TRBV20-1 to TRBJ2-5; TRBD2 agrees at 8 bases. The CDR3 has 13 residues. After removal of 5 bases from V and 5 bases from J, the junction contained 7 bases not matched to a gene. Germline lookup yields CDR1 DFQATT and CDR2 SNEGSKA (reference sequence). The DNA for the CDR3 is TGCAGTGCTTGTAGGACTAGCCGGGAGACCCAGTACTTC. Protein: CSACRTSRETQYF.

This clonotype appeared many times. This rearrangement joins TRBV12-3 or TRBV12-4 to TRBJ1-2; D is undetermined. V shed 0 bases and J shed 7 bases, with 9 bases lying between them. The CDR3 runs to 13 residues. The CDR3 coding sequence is TGTGCCAGCAGTTTAGCCGGGAACGCTGGCTACACCTTC. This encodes CASSLAGNAGYTF.

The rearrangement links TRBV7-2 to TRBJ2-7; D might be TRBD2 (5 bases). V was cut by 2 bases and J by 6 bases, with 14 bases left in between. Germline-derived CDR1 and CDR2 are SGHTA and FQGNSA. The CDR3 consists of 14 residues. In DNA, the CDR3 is TGTGCCAGCAGCTTACACGGCGGGTCCGGCGAGCAGTACTTC. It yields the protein CASSLHGGSGEQYF.

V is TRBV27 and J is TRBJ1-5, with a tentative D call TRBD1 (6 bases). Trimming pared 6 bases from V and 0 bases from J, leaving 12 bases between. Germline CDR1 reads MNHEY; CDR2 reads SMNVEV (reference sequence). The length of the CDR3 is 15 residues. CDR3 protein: CASRYRVNSNQPQHF. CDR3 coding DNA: TGTGCCAGCAGATACAGGGTGAATAGCAATCAGCCCCAGCATTTT.

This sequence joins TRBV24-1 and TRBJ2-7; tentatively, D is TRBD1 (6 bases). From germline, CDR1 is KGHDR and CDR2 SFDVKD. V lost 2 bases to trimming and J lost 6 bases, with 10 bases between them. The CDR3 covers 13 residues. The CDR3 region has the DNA TGTGCCACCAGTGATTGGACAGCCCCCGAGCAGTACTTC. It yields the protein CATSDWTAPEQYF.

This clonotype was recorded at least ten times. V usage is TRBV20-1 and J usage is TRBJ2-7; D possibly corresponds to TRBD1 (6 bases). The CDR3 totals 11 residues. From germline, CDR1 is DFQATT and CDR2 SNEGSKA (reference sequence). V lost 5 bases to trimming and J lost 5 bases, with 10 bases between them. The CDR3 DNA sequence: TGCAGTGCTCTACAGGGTAACGAGCAGTACTTC. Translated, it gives CSALQGNEQYF.